What follows describes a single T cell receptor (beta chain). The data were obtained in a study of CD8+ T cells in alopecia areata. cDNA reverse transcribed from extracted RNA served as the sequencing template. Assay used: immunoSEQ multiplex PCR; TCRdb lists only in-frame clones, some missing. The sample includes over 150,000 clones, around 63% of them seen just once. Germline lookup yields CDR1 SGHTA and CDR2 FQGNSA. The CDR3 has 12 amino acids. Trimming pared 7 bases from V and 5 bases from J, leaving 9 bases between. The rearrangement joins TRBV7-2 to TRBJ2-1; D uncertain. The source is a human donor with alopecia areata. Material: CD4+ T cells sorted from blood, obtained at week 0. CDR3 residues: CASISSHNEQFF. The DNA of the CDR3 is TGTGCCAGCATATCTTCTCACAATGAGCAGTTCTTC.